The entry that follows covers one T cell receptor (beta chain) sequence. The specificity of this receptor is unknown. There are no base qualities to consult, and no much larger clone falls within one base. The time point tag for this specimen amounts to: about 25 weeks on oral tofacitinib. The meaning of the sample's treatment or condition label: oral pan-JAK inhibitor, 5-10 mg twice daily. From alopecia areata patients, peripheral blood was collected along with lesional scalp punch biopsies. After PBMCs were isolated by density centrifugation and stained for CD3, CD4 and CD8, a FACSAria was used to sort CD4+ and CD8+ T cells. There are 14 amino acids in the CDR3, from cysteine to phenylalanine inclusive. The read is trimmed to its CDR3 DNA, 42 bases read in frame from base 1. V and J lose 0 bases and 1 base, and a span of 7 bases separates them. The germline V gene encodes CDR1 SGDLS and CDR2 YYNGEE.

The data were obtained in a study of CD8+ T cells in alopecia areata listed by TCRdb under 2018. Background for the entire study: Treated patients were enrolled in an open-label pilot trial of oral tofacitinib at 5 to 10 mg twice daily for moderate-to-severe alopecia areata. Patients on tofacitinib were biopsied at baseline and after 4 and 24 weeks of treatment, and several of the patients also had a later scalp biopsy. Patients stayed on tofacitinib for 6 to 18 months and then had 6 months of follow-up off drug so that delayed response and recurrence could be assessed. Scalp tissue and sorted CD4+ and CD8+ peripheral blood T cells from patchy and totalis/universalis alopecia areata patients and from healthy controls were covered by human TCRbeta sequencing. In both human patients and the C3H/HeJ mouse model, the study applied high-throughput TCRbeta sequencing to look at T cell clonal expansion in alopecia areata. Scalp clonality was compared among normal scalp (n=4), patchy alopecia areata scalp (n=8), and alopecia totalis/universalis scalp (n=8). RNA was obtained with the PAXgene miRNA kit for fixed scalp, the miRNeasy kit for PBMCs, and the RNeasy kit for mouse skin. In treated patients, disease severity was measured using the SALT score, which gives the percentage of scalp surface area affected. TCRbeta CDR3 regions were amplified by immunoSEQ multiplex PCR using 35 Vbeta forward and 13 Jbeta reverse primers.

General conclusions and limits of the study: Higher clonality and more expanded CD8+ clones were observed in lesional scalp than in normal scalp, particularly in alopecia totalis/universalis, a finding suggestive of antigenic drive. With tofacitinib, both scalp clonality and the number of expanded CD8+ clones among the top 100 scalp clones went down significantly. Resident alphabeta T cells in normal human skin are also sequenced, complicating scalp TCR repertoire analysis, unlike mouse skin dominated by gammadelta T cells. Many expanded lesional clones persisted in scalp and blood during tofacitinib treatment, which may partly explain relapse after stopping treatment. Shared TCR sequences between patients were less evident than in mice, which may be partly attributable to HLA diversity in the patient population. Because the treated cohort was small and had only one nonresponder, larger studies are needed to examine links between baseline CD8+ expansion and response.

Receptor libraries were prepared by the immunoSEQ multiplex PCR assay. For TCR sequencing, RNA was extracted from every sample and reverse transcribed into cDNA to serve as template. First-strand cDNA was synthesized with SuperScript III using a 2:1 mix of oligo-dT and random hexamers. A synthetic immune receptor repertoire was used to gauge amplification bias, and whatever bias remained was removed computationally. Processing in the source paper ran as follows. Raw reads were preprocessed for error removal, and CDR3 was defined according to IMGT conventions as running from the conserved cysteine to phenylalanine. Clonality was computed by normalizing Shannon entropy by log2 of the number of productive unique TCRs and subtracting the result from 1. Whether each scalp clone was CD4 or CD8 was inferred by checking scalp TCRbeta sequences against the CD4 and CD8 repertoires from sorted blood. The clones in this table, taken by TCRdb from immuneACCESS, are in-frame only. Not every clone is retained; where verified, under half of the shortfall comes from an unresolved V gene, and the cause of the rest is unknown. Clonal size and the V and J genes are those of that table, whereas D and trimming came from the DNA. A total of 110,000 or so clones appear in this sample, 56% of them only once. Roughly 3.5% of the sample belongs to the ten largest clones.

This chain is built from TRBV9 and TRBJ1-1, with no reliable assignment of the D segment. Source: CD4+ T cells sorted from blood, taken at week 24, from a patient treated with tofacitinib. The sequence was obtained from a human donor with alopecia areata. The CDR3 corresponds to CASSVVPENTEAFF. The sequence in DNA is TGTGCCAGCAGCGTAGTTCCAGAGAACACTGAAGCTTTCTTT.